These T cell receptor beta chains were read from a single sample in a study of cytomegalovirus exposure and HLA in healthy donors. This table comes from immunoSEQ multiplex PCR, and its TCRdb copy is limited to in-frame clones, with some not included. This sample has about 140,000 clones, with 76% found just once. Input material: PBMCs. All receptors derive from a male donor in good health and CMV-seronegative. Both conserved end residues are part of each CDR3. Each record gives: J gene, D gene, clone size, V gene, CDR3 DNA, CDR3 protein. The D gene is left open where the match is weak. Some rows have no size entry. The others give once, few or many, or a class for an expanded clone.

>TRBJ2-7|.|once|TRBV28
TGTGCCAGCAGTTTCCCTTACAGGGTCTACGAGCAGTACTTC
CASSFPYRVYEQYF
>TRBJ2-5|TRBD1|.|TRBV6-5
TGTGCCAGCAACCCGGGACAGGGGGCGCAGACCCAGTACTTC
CASNPGQGAQTQYF
>TRBJ1-2|.|.|TRBV29-1
TGCAGCGTTGGAGGGATCAATGGCTACACCTTC
CSVGGINGYTF
>TRBJ2-1|TRBD2|.|TRBV6-1
TGTGCCAGCAGTGACCGACTAGCGGGGCTTTACAATGAGCAGTTCTTC
CASSDRLAGLYNEQFF
>TRBJ2-1|.|few|TRBV13
TGTGCCAGCAGCTTAATACCCACTACAGGGTACAATGAGCAGTTCTTC
CASSLIPTTGYNEQFF
>TRBJ2-5|TRBD1|.|TRBV9
TGTGCCAGCAGCGTAGCCCTCCCGGGACAGGGACAAGAGACCCAGTACTTC
CASSVALPGQGQETQYF
>TRBJ2-1|.|.|TRBV7-9
TGTGCCAGCAGCTTTCAGGGTTCCTACAATGAGCAGTTCTTC
CASSFQGSYNEQFF
>TRBJ2-7|.|.|TRBV6-1
TGTGCCAGCATTCTCGACAGAGACTACGAGCAGTACTTC
CASILDRDYEQYF
>TRBJ1-1|.|.|TRBV28
TGTGCCAGCAGTTTATCGCGTGAAGCTTTCTTT
CASSLSREAFF
>TRBJ2-1|TRBD1|.|TRBV29-1
TGCAGCGCTCCGGGACAGGGGAAAGGGAATGAGCAGTTCTTC
CSAPGQGKGNEQFF
>TRBJ2-1|.|few|TRBV6-4
TGTGCCAGCAGTGCAGGCTCCTACAATGAGCAGTTCTTC
CASSAGSYNEQFF
>TRBJ2-2|.|.|TRBV28
TGTGCCAGCAGTTTGATCAGCGGGAACACCGGGGAGCTGTTTTTT
CASSLISGNTGELFF
>TRBJ2-4|.|few|TRBV7-6
TGTGCCAGCAGCTTAGCTCCCACTTCCATTCAGTACTTC
CASSLAPTSIQYF
>TRBJ2-2|.|.|TRBV6-5
TGTGCCAGCAGTTACTGGGGCGCGAACACCGGGGAGCTGTTTTTT
CASSYWGANTGELFF
>TRBJ2-1|.|.|TRBV9
TGTGCCAGCAGCGTAGCGACGGGCTACAATGAGCAGTTCTTC
CASSVATGYNEQFF
>TRBJ1-2|TRBD1|.|TRBV29-1
TGCAGCGTCGGGGACAGGGGGGATTATGGCTACACCTTC
CSVGDRGDYGYTF
>TRBJ2-5|TRBD1|.|TRBV5-4
TGTGCCAGCCGACAGGGGGAGGGCGGAGAGACCCAGTACTTC
CASRQGEGGETQYF
>TRBJ1-5|.|.|TRBV28
TGTGCCAGCAGTTTGGGTGGACCCGGGGGGAATCAGCCCCAGCATTTT
CASSLGGPGGNQPQHF
>TRBJ2-5|TRBD1|.|TRBV2
TGTGCCAGCAGTGGGCGGACAGGGGGCGGAGAGACCCAGTACTTC
CASSGRTGGGETQYF
>TRBJ2-7|.|.|TRBV7-6
TGTGCCAGCAGCTTAGGCACCCAGGGCGCCTACGAGCAGTACTTC
CASSLGTQGAYEQYF
>TRBJ1-5|TRBD1|.|TRBV6-6
TGTGCCAGCAGTTACAGGGGGACAGGGGTTCAGCCCCAGCATTTT
CASSYRGTGVQPQHF
>TRBJ2-3|TRBD2|.|TRBV27
TGTGCCAGCAGTCCGTTGGGGGGTTCGACTAGCGGAAGCACAGATACGCAGTATTTT
CASSPLGGSTSGSTDTQYF
>TRBJ2-5|.|.|TRBV28
TGTGCCAGCATTCTCCCGGGGGGCAGCCCAGAGACCCAGTACTTC
CASILPGGSPETQYF
>TRBJ2-7|TRBD2|few|TRBV4-1
TGCGCCAGCAGCCAAGAAGCGGGAGCGGAGGTACCCTACGAGCAGTACTTC
CASSQEAGAEVPYEQYF
>TRBJ1-2|.|.|TRBV7-8
TGTGCCAGCAGCCCGGGACTTGGGGGGGAGGGCTACACCTTC
CASSPGLGGEGYTF
>TRBJ2-5|TRBD2|.|TRBV25-1
TGTGCCAGCGGGCCCGCGGGAGGGCCCTCGTCGGGAGAGACCCAGTACTTC
CASGPAGGPSSGETQYF
>TRBJ1-2|TRBD1|.|TRBV5-1
TGCGCCAGCAGACGAGAGGTGGGACAGTTCTATGGCTACACCTTC
CASRREVGQFYGYTF